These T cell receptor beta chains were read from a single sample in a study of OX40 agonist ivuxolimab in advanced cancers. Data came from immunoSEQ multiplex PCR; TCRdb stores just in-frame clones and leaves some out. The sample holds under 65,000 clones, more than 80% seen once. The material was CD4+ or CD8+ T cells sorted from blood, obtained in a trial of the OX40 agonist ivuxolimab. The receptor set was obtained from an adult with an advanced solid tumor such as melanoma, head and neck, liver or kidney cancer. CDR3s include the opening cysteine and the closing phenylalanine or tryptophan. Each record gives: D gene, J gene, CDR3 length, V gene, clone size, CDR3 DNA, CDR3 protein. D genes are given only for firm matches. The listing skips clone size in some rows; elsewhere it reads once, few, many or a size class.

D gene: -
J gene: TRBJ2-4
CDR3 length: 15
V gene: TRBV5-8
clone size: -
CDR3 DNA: TGTGCCAGCAGCTATACGGACTTAGCCAAAAACATTCAGTACTTC
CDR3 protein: CASSYTDLAKNIQYF

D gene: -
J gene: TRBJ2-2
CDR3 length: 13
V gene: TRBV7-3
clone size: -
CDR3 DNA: TGTGCCAGCAGCCCCAGGGACACCGGGGAGCTGTTTTTT
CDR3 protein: CASSPRDTGELFF

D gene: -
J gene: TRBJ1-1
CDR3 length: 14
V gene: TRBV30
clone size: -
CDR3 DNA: TGTGCCTGGAGTGTTACCGGCAGCGGGACTGAAGCTTTCTTT
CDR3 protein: CAWSVTGSGTEAFF

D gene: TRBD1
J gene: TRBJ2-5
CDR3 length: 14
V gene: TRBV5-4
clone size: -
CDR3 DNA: TGTGCCAGCAGCGACCGGGACAGAAAAGAGACCCAGTACTTC
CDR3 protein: CASSDRDRKETQYF

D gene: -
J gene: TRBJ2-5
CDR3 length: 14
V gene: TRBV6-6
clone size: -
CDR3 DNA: TGTGCCAGCAGTTACTCATCAGGCAAAGAGACCCAGTACTTC
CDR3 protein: CASSYSSGKETQYF

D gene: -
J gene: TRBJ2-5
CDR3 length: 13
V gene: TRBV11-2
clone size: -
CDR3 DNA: TGTGCCAGCAGCTTAGGAGTGTTAGGGACCCAGTACTTC
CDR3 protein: CASSLGVLGTQYF

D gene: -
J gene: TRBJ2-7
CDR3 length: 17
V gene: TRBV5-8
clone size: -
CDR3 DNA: TGTGCCAGCAGCCCCACCCCGACAGGTCCCGCCTCCTACGAGCAGTACTTC
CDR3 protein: CASSPTPTGPASYEQYF

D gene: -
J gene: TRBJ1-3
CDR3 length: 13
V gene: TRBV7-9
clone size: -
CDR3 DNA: TGTGCCAGCAGCTTACTATCTGGAAACACCATATATTTT
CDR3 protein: CASSLLSGNTIYF

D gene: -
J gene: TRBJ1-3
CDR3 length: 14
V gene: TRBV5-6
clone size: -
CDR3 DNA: TGTGCCAGCAGCTTGAGAGGATCTGGAAACACCATATATTTT
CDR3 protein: CASSLRGSGNTIYF

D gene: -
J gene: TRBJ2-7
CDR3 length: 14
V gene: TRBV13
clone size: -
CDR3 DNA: TGTGCCAGCAGCTTAAGTACTACCTCCTACGAGCAGTACTTC
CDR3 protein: CASSLSTTSYEQYF

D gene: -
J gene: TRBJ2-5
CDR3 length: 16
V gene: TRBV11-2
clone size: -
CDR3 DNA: TGTGCCAGCAGCCAAACTACCCCGCACGGGCAAGAGACCCAGTACTTC
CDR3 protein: CASSQTTPHGQETQYF

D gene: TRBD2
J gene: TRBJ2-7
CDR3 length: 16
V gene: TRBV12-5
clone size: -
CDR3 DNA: TGTGCTAGTGGTTTTATTAGCGGGAGTTTGAGGCTCGAGCAGTACTTC
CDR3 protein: CASGFISGSLRLEQYF

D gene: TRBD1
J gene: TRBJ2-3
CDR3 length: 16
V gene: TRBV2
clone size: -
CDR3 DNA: TGTGCCAGCAGTGAACGAAGGATACAGGGGACAGATACGCAGTATTTT
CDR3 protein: CASSERRIQGTDTQYF

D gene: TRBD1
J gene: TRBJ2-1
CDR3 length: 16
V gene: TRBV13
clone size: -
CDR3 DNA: TGTGCCAGCAGCTTTCCCGGGACAGCAGGCTACAATGAGCAGTTCTTC
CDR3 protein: CASSFPGTAGYNEQFF

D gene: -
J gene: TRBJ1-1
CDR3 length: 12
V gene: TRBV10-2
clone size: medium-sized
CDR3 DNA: TGCGCCACCAGAAGTCCGAACACTGAAGCTTTCTTT
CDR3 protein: CATRSPNTEAFF

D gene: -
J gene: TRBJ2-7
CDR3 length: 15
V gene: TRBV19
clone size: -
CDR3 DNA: TGTGCCAGTAGTAACCAGGGTGCGGGGTCCTACGAGCAGTACTTC
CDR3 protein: CASSNQGAGSYEQYF

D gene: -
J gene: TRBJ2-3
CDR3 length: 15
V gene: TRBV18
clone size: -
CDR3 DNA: TGTGCCAGCTCACCGAGGGGGTCTGGCACAGATACGCAGTATTTT
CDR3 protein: CASSPRGSGTDTQYF

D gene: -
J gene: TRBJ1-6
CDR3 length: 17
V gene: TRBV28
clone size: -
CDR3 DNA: TGTGCCAGCAGCTCCATCGCCGGGTTAACCTATAATTCACCCCTCCACTTT
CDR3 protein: CASSSIAGLTYNSPLHF

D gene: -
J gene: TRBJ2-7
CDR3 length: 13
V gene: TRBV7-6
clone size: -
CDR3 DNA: TGTGCCAGCAGCTGGGGGAGTTCCGACGAGCAGTACTTC
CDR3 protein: CASSWGSSDEQYF

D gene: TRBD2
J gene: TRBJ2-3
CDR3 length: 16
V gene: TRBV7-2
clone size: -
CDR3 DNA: TGTGCCAGCAGCTTACTCTCTAGCGGGAGGGCAGATACGCAGTATTTT
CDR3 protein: CASSLLSSGRADTQYF

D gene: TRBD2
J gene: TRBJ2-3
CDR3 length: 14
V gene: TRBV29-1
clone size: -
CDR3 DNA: TGCAGCGTTGGGACTAGCGGGACGAGAGATACGCAGTATTTT
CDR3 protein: CSVGTSGTRDTQYF

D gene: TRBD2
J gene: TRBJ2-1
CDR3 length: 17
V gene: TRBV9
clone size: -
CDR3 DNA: TGTGCCAGCAGCGTAGACCTAGCGGGGGGAAACTACAATGAGCAGTTCTTC
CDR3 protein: CASSVDLAGGNYNEQFF

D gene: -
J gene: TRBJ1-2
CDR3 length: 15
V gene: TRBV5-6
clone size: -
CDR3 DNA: TGTGCCAGCAGCTTGTTGTCCAGCGGGGCCTATGGCTACACCTTC
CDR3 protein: CASSLLSSGAYGYTF

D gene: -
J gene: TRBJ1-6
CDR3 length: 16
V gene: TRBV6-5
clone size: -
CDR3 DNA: TGTGCCAGCAGTTACTCGCTTAGGGCCAGGATTCCATCCCTCCACTTT
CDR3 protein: CASSYSLRARIPSLHF

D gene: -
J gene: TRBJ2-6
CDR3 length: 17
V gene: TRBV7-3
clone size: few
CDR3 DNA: TGTGCCAGCAGCCTACGGGGGCTAGACTCTGGGGCCAACGTCCTGACTTTC
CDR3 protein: CASSLRGLDSGANVLTF

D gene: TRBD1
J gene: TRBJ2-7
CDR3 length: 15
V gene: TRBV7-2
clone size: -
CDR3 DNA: TGTGCCAGCAGCTTATCCGGGACAGGGGCCTACGAGCAGTACTTC
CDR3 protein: CASSLSGTGAYEQYF

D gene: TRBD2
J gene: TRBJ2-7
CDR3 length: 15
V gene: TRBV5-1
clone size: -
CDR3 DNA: TGCGCCAGCAGCATTAGCGGGGGGAGAGCCTACGAGCAGTACTTC
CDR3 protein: CASSISGGRAYEQYF

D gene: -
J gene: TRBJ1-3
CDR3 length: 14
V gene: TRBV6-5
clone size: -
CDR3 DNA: TGTGCCAGCAGCCCACAAGACTCTGGAAACACCATATATTTT
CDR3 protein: CASSPQDSGNTIYF

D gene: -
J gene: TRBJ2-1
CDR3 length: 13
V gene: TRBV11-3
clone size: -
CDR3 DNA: TGTGCCAGCAGCTTAAGCGGAAACAATGAGCAGTTCTTC
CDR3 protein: CASSLSGNNEQFF

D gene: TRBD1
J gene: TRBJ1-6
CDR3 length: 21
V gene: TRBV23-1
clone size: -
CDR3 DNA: TGCGCCAGCAGTCATCCCCCAAGAGCACAGGGGGATCGCTCCTATAATTCACCCCTCCACTTT
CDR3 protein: CASSHPPRAQGDRSYNSPLHF

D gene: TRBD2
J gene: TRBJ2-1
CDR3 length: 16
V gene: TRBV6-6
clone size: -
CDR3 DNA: TGTGCCAGCAGTAAAGGACTAGCCCCGCACTACAATGAGCAGTTCTTC
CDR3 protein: CASSKGLAPHYNEQFF